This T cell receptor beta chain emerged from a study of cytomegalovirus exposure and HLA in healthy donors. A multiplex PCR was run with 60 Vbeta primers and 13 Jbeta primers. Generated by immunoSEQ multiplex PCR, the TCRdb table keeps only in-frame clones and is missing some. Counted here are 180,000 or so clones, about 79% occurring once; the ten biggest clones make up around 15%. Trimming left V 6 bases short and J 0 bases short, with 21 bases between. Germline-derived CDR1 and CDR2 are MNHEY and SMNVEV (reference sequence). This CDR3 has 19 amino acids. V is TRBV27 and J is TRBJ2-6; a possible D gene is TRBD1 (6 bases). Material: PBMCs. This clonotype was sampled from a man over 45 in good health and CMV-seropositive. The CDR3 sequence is CASSKRKDRPFSGANVLTF. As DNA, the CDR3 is TGTGCCAGCAGCAAGAGGAAGGACAGACCATTCTCTGGGGCCAACGTCCTGACTTTC.